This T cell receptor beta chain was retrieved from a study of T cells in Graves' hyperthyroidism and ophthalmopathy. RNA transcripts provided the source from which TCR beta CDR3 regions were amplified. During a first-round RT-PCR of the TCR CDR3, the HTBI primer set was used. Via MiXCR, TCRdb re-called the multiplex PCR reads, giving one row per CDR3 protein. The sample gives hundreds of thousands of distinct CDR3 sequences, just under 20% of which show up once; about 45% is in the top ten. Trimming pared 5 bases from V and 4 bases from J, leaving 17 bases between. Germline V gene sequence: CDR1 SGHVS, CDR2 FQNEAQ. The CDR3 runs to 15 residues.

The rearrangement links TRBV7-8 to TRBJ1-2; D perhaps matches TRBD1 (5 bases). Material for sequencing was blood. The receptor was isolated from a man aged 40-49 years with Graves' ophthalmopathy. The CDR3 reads CASSQNRSRFYGYTF. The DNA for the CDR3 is TGTGCCAGCAGCCAAAACAGGAGCCGCTTCTATGGCTACACCTTC.